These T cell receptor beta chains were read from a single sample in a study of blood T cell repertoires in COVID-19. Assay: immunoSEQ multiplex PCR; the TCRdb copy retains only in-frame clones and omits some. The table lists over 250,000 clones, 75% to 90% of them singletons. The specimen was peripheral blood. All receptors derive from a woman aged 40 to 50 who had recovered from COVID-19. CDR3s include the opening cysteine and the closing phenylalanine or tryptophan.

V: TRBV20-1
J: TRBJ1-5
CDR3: CSASYLGPADQPQHF

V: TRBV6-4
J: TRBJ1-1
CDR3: CASSRDIGDTEAFF

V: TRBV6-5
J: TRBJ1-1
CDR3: CASNRQGAGETEAFF

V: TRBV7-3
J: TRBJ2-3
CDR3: CASSAGGLYTDTQYF

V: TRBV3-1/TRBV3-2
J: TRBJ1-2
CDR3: CASSLSGGYTF

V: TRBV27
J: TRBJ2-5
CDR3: CASRYRGFDETQYF

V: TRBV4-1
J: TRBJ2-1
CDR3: CASSQEPAGGFYNEQFF

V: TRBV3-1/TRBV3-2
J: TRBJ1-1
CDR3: CASSQVTAGYGEAFF

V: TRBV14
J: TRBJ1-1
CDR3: CASSQDWGQMNTEAFF

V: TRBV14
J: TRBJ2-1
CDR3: CASSQVQAAGYNEQFF

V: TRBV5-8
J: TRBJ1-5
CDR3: CASSLPLDGGNQPQHF

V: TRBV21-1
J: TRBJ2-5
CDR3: CASSKRWAYSGGALETQYF

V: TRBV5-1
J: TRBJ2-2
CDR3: CASSPAVSFTGELFF

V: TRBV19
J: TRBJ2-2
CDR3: CASSPRGGTGELFF

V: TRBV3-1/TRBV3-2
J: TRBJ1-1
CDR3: CASSNRGERGWTEAFF

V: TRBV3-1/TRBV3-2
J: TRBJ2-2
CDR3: CASSPMPVTGELFF

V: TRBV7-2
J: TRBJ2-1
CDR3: CASSFRTSSSWNEQFF

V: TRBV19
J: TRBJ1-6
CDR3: CASRQGGSPLHF